The 12 T cell receptor beta chains listed next were all sequenced from one sample in a study of T cell responses to AZD1222 COVID-19 vaccine. Sequencing used immunoSEQ multiplex PCR; TCRdb keeps in-frame clones, though not all of them. Of more than 95,000 clones detected, 70% to 90% appear once; the ten largest clones hold about 17%. Here the sequenced sample was peripheral blood, taken on day 0 of AZD1222 vaccination. All receptors derive from an adult in good health.

The chain has TRBV5-6 and TRBJ2-1; TRBD2 aligns across 12 bases. The CDR3 is 17 amino acids. Trimming at V came to 4 bases and at J to 10 bases, leaving 15 bases not matched to a gene. CDR1 is SGHDT, CDR2 YYEEEE, per germline. The chain's CDR3 is CASSSPPGTSGLGEQFF. The CDR3 region has the DNA TGTGCCAGCAGCAGCCCCCCCGGGACTAGCGGGTTGGGGGAGCAGTTCTTC.

This chain joins TRBV5-1 and TRBJ2-1, with TRBD1 matching 7 bases. The J segment lost 4 bases and the V segment lost 5 bases, leaving 9 bases of the junction unmatched. This CDR3 contains 15 residues. CDR1 and CDR2 (germline): SGHRS, YFSETQ. In DNA form, the CDR3 reads TGCGCCAGCAGGAGAGGGGCAGGGGGATACAATGAGCAGTTCTTC. It specifies CASRRGAGGYNEQFF. The whole variable domain, filled in from reference TRBV5-1 and TRBJ2-1, reads KAGVTQTPRYLIKTRGQQVTLSCSPISGHRSVSWYQQTPGQGLQFLFEYFSETQRNKGNFPGRFSGRQFSNSRSEMNVSTLELGDSALYLCASRRGAGGYNEQFFGPGTRLTVL.

In this sample, this clone turned up once. The rearrangement links TRBV10-3 to TRBJ1-2; the D gene is possibly TRBD1 (6 bases). CDR1 ENHRY and CDR2 SYGVKD come from the germline V gene. Trimming took off 0 bases at V and 2 bases at J, with 10 bases between the two ends. The CDR3 is made up of 15 amino acids. CDR3 sequence: CAISESKGVNYGYTF. The CDR3 region has the DNA TGTGCCATCAGTGAGTCGAAGGGGGTCAACTATGGCTACACCTTC.

The rearrangement joins TRBV27 to TRBJ2-7; D could derive from TRBD1 or TRBD2 (6 bases each). The CDR3 has 14 residues. The ends were cut back, 3 bases at V and 4 bases at J, with 13 bases in the middle. CDR1 and CDR2 from the germline V gene are MNHEY and SMNVEV (reference sequence). In nucleotides, the CDR3 is TGTGCCAGCAGTTTGGCGGGGACAAGGTACGAGCAGTACTTC. Protein product: CASSLAGTRYEQYF.

V and J are TRBV6-1 and TRBJ1-4; D remains unclear. The CDR3 has 14 residues. V lost 1 base, J lost 5 bases, and 8 bases lay in between. Germline CDR1 is MNHNS and CDR2 is SASEGT. The CDR3 DNA sequence: TGTGCCAGCAGTGAAGAGTTCGCGAATGAAAAACTGTTTTTT. Its protein is CASSEEFANEKLFF.

This clone was seen more than once but under ten times. This likely comes from a read error, as the CDR3 has no conserved phenylalanine or tryptophan at its end. The genes are TRBV18 and TRBJ1-6; 7 positions match TRBD1. V lost 5 bases to trimming and J lost 6 bases; unmatched junction nucleotides: 10. This CDR3 region has 16 residues. The germline gives CDR1 KGHSH, CDR2 LQKENI. CDR3 sequence (DNA): TGTGCCAGCTCAACGACAGGGCCGGCATCTAATTCACCCCTCCACCTT. This gives the protein CASSTTGPASNSPLHL.

This chain links TRBV5-1 with TRBJ1-1; possible D gene TRBD1, 5 bases. Between the trimmed V and J ends, which lost 3 bases and 4 bases, there was a span of 22 bases. The germline V gene encodes CDR1 SGHRS and CDR2 YFSETQ. CDR3 length: 17 amino acids. DNA of the CDR3: TGCGCCAGCAGCTCCCTGGTAGGGCTCGGGGGAGGCACTGAAGCTTTCTTT. This codes for CASSSLVGLGGGTEAFF.

V gene TRBV27 combines with J gene TRBJ1-2, with D unclear. Per the germline V gene, CDR1 is MNHEY and CDR2 is SMNVEV (reference sequence). The CDR3 is 13 residues long. V dropped 5 bases and J dropped 5 bases, with 12 bases sitting between them. This CDR3 reads CASSPRGGYGYTF. The CDR3 nucleotides read TGTGCCAGCAGTCCACGTGGAGGTTATGGCTACACCTTC.

The chain combines TRBV6-1 with TRBJ1-4; D ambiguous. The CDR3 consists of 14 residues. The germline V gene has CDR1 MNHNS and CDR2 SASEGT. V lost 3 bases and J 5 bases, leaving 10 bases between the germline ends. The DNA for the CDR3 is TGTGCCAGCAGTGACCCAACTGAGAATGAAAAACTGTTTTTT. Translation gives CASSDPTENEKLFF.

This chain joins TRBV4-1 and TRBJ1-5; D is unresolved. The CDR3 sequence is 12 residues long. CDR1 MGHRA and CDR2 YSYEKL come from the germline V gene. Trimming stripped 1 base from V and 3 bases from J, with 1 base between. The CDR3 DNA is TGCGCCAGCAGCCAAGTCAATCAGCCCCAGCATTTT. Protein product: CASSQVNQPQHF.

The CDR3 nucleotides read TGTGCCAGCAGTATCGGACAGGTAGCCTACGAGCAGTACTTC. Its translation is CASSIGQVAYEQYF. J is TRBJ2-7 and V is TRBV27; TRBD1 aligns across 7 bases. The V gene end was trimmed by 5 bases and the J gene end by 2 bases; junction bases not matched to a gene: 6. This CDR3 is 14 amino acids long. Per the germline V gene, CDR1 is MNHEY and CDR2 is SMNVEV (reference sequence).

This chain connects TRBV2 to TRBJ2-1; TRBD2 might be the D (5 bases). This CDR3 has 13 amino acids. Looked up from germline, CDR1 is SNHLY and CDR2 is FYNNEI. V was pared by 8 bases and J by 2 bases, with 10 bases between. CDR3 sequence (DNA): TGTGCCAGCGGCAGGAGGCCCTACAATGAGCAGTTCTTC. Its protein product is CASGRRPYNEQFF. Variable domain in full (rest from reference TRBV2 and TRBJ2-1): EPEVTQTPSHQVTQMGQEVILRCVPISNHLYFYWYRQILGQKVEFLVSFYNNEISEKSEIFDDQFSVERPDGSNFTLKIRSTKLEDSAMYFCASGRRPYNEQFFGPGTRLTVL.